The present T cell receptor beta chain was sequenced within a study of blood T cells in healthy people across ages. Broader study findings: PBMCs went unsorted, and a conclusive naive versus antigen-experienced comparison was therefore prevented.

Germline V gives CDR1 MNHEY, CDR2 SVGEGT. Trimming removed 5 bases from V and 2 bases from J; junction bases left unmatched: 12. CDR3 length: 17 amino acids. A second roughly 6 to 11 cycle PCR used barcoded and J-beta primers. TCRdb re-derived calls from the 5' RACE reads in MiXCR, one entry per CDR3 protein. The table records 710,000 or so distinct CDR3 sequences, 32% of them present only once. This clonotype has ten or more counts. Its specificity is unknown. This receptor was taken from a woman over 75 in good health. What was sequenced was blood. The chain is built from TRBV6-2 or TRBV6-3 and TRBJ2-1; 7 positions match TRBD1. The CDR3 DNA follows: TGTGCCAGCAGTCCTTACGGGACAGCCCTGACCTACAATGAGCAGTTCTTC. Amino acid sequence: CASSPYGTALTYNEQFF.